Below, 3 T cell receptor beta chains from the same sample are listed, as sequenced in a study of blood T cell repertoires in COVID-19. Profiled with immunoSEQ multiplex PCR; TCRdb holds only in-frame clones, not every one. The table includes 25,000 to 30,000 clones, around 95% detected once. Material for sequencing was peripheral blood. These receptors came from a human donor with active COVID-19. The donor label of this sample is uncertain.

This clone was recorded only once. This chain uses TRBV7-9 with TRBJ2-7; D is possibly TRBD1 (5 bases). Germline CDR1 reads SEHNR; CDR2 reads FQNEAQ (reference sequence). Deletions cut 0 bases from V and 4 bases from J, with 13 bases between. The CDR3 contains 15 residues. The DNA for the CDR3 is TGTGCCAGCAGCTTAGCCGCCAGGGCTGGATACGAGCAGTACTTC. It encodes CASSLAARAGYEQYF.

This chain connects TRBV5-6 to TRBJ2-7, with a possible D match to TRBD2 (6 bases). Germline V lookup: CDR1 SGHDT, CDR2 YYEEEE. The CDR3 consists of 16 residues. Trimming shortened V by 4 bases and J by 2 bases, and 19 bases separated the two germline ends. This chain's CDR3 is CASSLAGLAGTYEQYF. In nucleotides, the CDR3 is TGTGCCAGCAGCCTGGCTGGGCTGGCGGGGACCTACGAGCAGTACTTC.

The J gene is TRBJ1-5, the V gene TRBV19; 11 nucleotides align to TRBD1. The CDR3 runs to 15 residues. Germline-derived CDR1 and CDR2 are LNHDA and SQIVND (reference sequence). V gave up 5 bases and J gave up 3 bases; unmatched junction bases: 3. The CDR3: CASSRTGGTNQPQHF. DNA for the CDR3: TGTGCCAGTAGTCGGACAGGGGGCACCAATCAGCCCCAGCATTTT.